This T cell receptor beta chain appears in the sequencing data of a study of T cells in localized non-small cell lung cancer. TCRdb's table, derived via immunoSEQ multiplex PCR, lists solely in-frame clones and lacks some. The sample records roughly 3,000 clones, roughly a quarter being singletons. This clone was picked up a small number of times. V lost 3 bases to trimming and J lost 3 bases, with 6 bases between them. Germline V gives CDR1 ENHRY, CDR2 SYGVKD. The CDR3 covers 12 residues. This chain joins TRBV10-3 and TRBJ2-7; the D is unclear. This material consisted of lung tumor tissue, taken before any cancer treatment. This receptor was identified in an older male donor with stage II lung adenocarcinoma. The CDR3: CAISEGNYEQYF. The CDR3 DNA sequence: TGTGCCATCAGTGAAGGGAACTACGAGCAGTACTTC.